This TCR beta chain was identified in a study of CD8+ T cells in alopecia areata. Study-wide results and limits: TCR sharing was clearer in mice than between patients, perhaps partly owing to patient HLA diversity. Within the top 100, expanded CD8+ clones significantly decreased with tofacitinib, as did scalp clonality.

Treatment indicated: oral pan-JAK inhibitor, 5-10 mg twice daily. In alopecia areata patients, both lesional scalp punch biopsies and peripheral blood were collected. CDR1 and CDR2 (germline): SGHDN, FVKESK. V gave up 1 base and J gave up 4 bases, with 12 bases separating them. This CDR3 is 15 amino acids long. Of note for this clone: What it binds is not known.

As the sequencing template, cDNA was produced by extracting RNA and reverse transcribing it. Repertoires were generated with immunoSEQ multiplex PCR, while TCRdb's copy carries only in-frame clones and drops some. The sample consists of about 140,000 clones, roughly four fifths of them appearing once. The chain carries TRBV14 and TRBJ2-3; D is ambiguous. The source was CD8+ T cells sorted from blood, collected at week 4, from a patient treated with tofacitinib. The sequence derives from a human donor with alopecia areata. The chain's CDR3 is CASSQVSGFPDTQYF. For the CDR3, the DNA is TGTGCCAGCAGCCAAGTTTCAGGTTTTCCAGATACGCAGTATTTT.